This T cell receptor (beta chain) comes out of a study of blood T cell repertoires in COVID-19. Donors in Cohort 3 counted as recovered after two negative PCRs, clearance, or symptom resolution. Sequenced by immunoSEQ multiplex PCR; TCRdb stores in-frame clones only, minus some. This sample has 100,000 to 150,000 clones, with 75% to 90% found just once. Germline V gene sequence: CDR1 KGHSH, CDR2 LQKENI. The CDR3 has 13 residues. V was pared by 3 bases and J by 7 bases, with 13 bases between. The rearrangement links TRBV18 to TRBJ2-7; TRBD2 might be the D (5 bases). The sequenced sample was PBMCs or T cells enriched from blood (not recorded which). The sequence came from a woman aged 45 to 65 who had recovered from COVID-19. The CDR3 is CASSPSTEGEQYF. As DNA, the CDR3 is TGTGCCAGCTCACCGTCGACCGAGGGAGAGCAGTACTTC.